This T cell receptor beta chain was identified in a study of beta chain features in type 1 diabetes. For the study at large: Cell yields, gender and age were similar in healthy donors and patients.

Markers CD45RO/CCR7/CD25/CD127/CD95/CD27 served to sort CD4+ naive, central memory, regulatory and stem cell-like memory cells. cDNA synthesis used the whole RNA isolate, giving expressed TCRB sequences. Sequenced by immunoSEQ multiplex PCR; TCRdb stores in-frame clones only, minus some. This table holds approximately 250,000 clones, around 10% found once. A word on this clone: Its antigen is as yet unknown.

Germline V gives CDR1 SNHLY, CDR2 FYNNEI. V shed 7 bases and J 12 bases; nucleotides not matched to a gene: 7. This CDR3 has 11 residues. Whole-study results and caveats: A possible short-template PCR bias applies equally to patients and controls. The naive, central memory and Treg TCRB repertoires showed an apparent similarity that was greater among patients than among healthy donors.

The chain carries TRBV2 and TRBJ2-3, with TRBD1 matching 7 bases. Source material: naive CD4+ T cells from blood. The receptor comes from a woman younger than 35 in good health. The CDR3 DNA reads TGTGCCAGCACCTGGGACAGCCACCAGTATTTT. Its protein is CASTWDSHQYF.